In this sample, the clone carrying this TCR beta chain turned up a few times. The antigen is unknown. Three rounds of nested PCR, following a modified ARM-PCR protocol, produced the TCRbeta library. Via MiXCR, TCRdb re-called the multiplex PCR reads, giving one row per CDR3 protein. The sample shows over 110,000 distinct CDR3 sequences, around 65% of them seen only once. RNA was extracted from bulk tissue without any cell sorting. These data belong to a study of tumor and adjacent non-tumor tissue in lung cancer. Across the whole study: Each sample yielded approximately 4 million productive TCRbeta reads on average. General study points: Patients with more diverse tumor TCRs had worse survival.

This CDR3 is 15 amino acids long. The V gene end was trimmed by 0 bases and the J gene end by 7 bases; junction bases not matched to a gene: 8. Germline CDR1 reads MNHEY; CDR2 reads SVGAGI. This chain uses TRBV6-5 with TRBJ2-5, with 7 bases aligning to TRBD2. The receptor was derived from a man aged 60 to 75 with small cell lung cancer. The sequenced sample was lung tumor tissue. The CDR3 reads CASSYSTQPGGTQYF. CDR3 DNA sequence: TGTGCCAGCAGTTACTCGACACAGCCGGGGGGGACCCAGTACTTC.